A single sample gave rise to the 27 T cell receptor beta chains below, sequenced in a study of early T cells in non-severe SARS-CoV-2 infection. TCRdb used MiXCR to reprocess the 5' RACE reads, holding one entry per CDR3 protein. The profile shows fewer than 60,000 distinct CDR3 sequences, 7.5% to 10% of them singletons. Sequenced: whole blood. Every receptor here comes from an adult who was a healthcare worker with PCR-confirmed SARS-CoV-2 infection or an uninfected control (not recorded which).

The gene calls are TRBV28 and TRBJ2-2; no reliable D call. Germline assignment: CDR1 MDHEN and CDR2 SYDVKM. Trimming stripped 5 bases from V and 2 bases from J, with 6 bases between. CDR3 length: 13 amino acids. The CDR3 protein is CASSPINTGELFF. CDR3 DNA: TGTGCCAGCAGTCCTATTAACACCGGGGAGCTGTTTTTT.

This chain links TRBV20-1 with TRBJ2-1; a possible D gene is TRBD1 (5 bases). Trimming stripped 6 bases from V and 5 bases from J, with 17 bases between. Germline CDR1 and CDR2: DFQATT and SNEGSKA (reference sequence). This CDR3 has 14 residues. CDR3 region: CSAAGWERDNEQFF. The CDR3 DNA sequence: TGCAGTGCCGCAGGGTGGGAAAGAGACAATGAGCAGTTCTTC.

This clonotype has a handful of counts. The chain carries TRBV4-2 and TRBJ2-5; TRBD2 might be the D (5 bases). This CDR3 is built from 16 residues. V shed 1 base and J shed 1 base, with 13 bases lying between them. The germline V gene encodes CDR1 LGHNA and CDR2 YNFKEQ. Written as DNA, the CDR3 is TGTGCCAGCAGCCAAGCCTTCGGAGGCCCCCAAGAGACCCAGTACTTC. This translates into CASSQAFGGPQETQYF.

In this sample, this clonotype turned up many times. This rearrangement joins TRBV7-2 to TRBJ2-2; D gene uncertain. This CDR3 is 15 amino acids long. Trimming took 5 bases from V and 5 from J, leaving 15 bases between them. Looked up from germline, CDR1 is SGHTA and CDR2 is FQGNSA. The CDR3 sequence is CASSLGWSGTGELFF. The DNA of the CDR3 is TGTGCCAGCAGCCTTGGGTGGTCTGGGACCGGGGAGCTGTTTTTT.

This clonotype was seen ten or more times. The chain is built from TRBV30 and TRBJ1-2; unclear D gene. Germline CDR1 GTSNPN, CDR2 SVGIG (reference sequence). Trimming shortened V by 2 bases and J by 7 bases, and 8 bases separated the two germline ends. The CDR3 is 11 residues long. The CDR3 reads CAWSRRGGYTF. The CDR3 nucleotides read TGTGCCTGGAGTAGGCGGGGTGGCTACACCTTC.

The chain employs TRBV12-3 or TRBV12-4 and TRBJ1-5; D unclear. V was shortened by 7 bases and J by 0 bases, with 13 bases between the two germline ends. The CDR3 sequence is 15 residues long. The CDR3 DNA is TGTGCCAGCATGCTCGGGGTAAATAGCAATCAGCCCCAGCATTTT. Residues: CASMLGVNSNQPQHF.

This clonotype was seen repeatedly, ten times or more. The chain employs TRBV29-1 and TRBJ1-2; D not certain. CDR1 and CDR2 from the germline V gene are SQVTM and ANQGSEA. V lost 1 base to trimming and J lost 2 bases, with 11 bases between them. The CDR3 consists of 14 residues. The CDR3 here is CSVEGPTVNYGYTF. DNA for the CDR3: TGCAGCGTTGAAGGCCCGACGGTGAACTATGGCTACACCTTC.

The chain joins TRBV19 to TRBJ2-7, with D perhaps assigned TRBD1 or TRBD2 (6 bases each). From germline, CDR1 is LNHDA and CDR2 SQIVND (reference sequence). V was pared by 5 bases and J by 8 bases, with 13 bases between. The CDR3 has 12 residues. DNA for the CDR3: TGTGCCAGTAGTGGAGGGGGTTACAAGCAGTACTTC. This sequence encodes CASSGGGYKQYF.

This clonotype appeared many times. This chain connects TRBV28 to TRBJ2-3; D is unresolved. With 10 bases removed from V and 1 base from J, the gap between germline ends came to 15 bases. Germline assignment: CDR1 MDHEN and CDR2 SYDVKM. The length of the CDR3 is 14 residues. The CDR3 protein is CATGRALGTDTQYF. In DNA form, the CDR3 reads TGTGCCACGGGTCGAGCGTTGGGCACAGATACGCAGTATTTT.

This clonotype appeared many times. The chain is built from TRBV6-2 or TRBV6-3 and TRBJ2-1; 13 bases are shared with TRBD2. Germline V lookup: CDR1 MNHEY, CDR2 SVGEGT. The CDR3 has 18 residues. J lost 2 bases, V lost 2 bases, and 6 bases had no gene match. The CDR3 here is CASSYPRGLAGPYNEQFF. The CDR3 DNA sequence: TGTGCCAGCAGTTACCCACGGGGACTAGCGGGACCCTACAATGAGCAGTTCTTC.

This clonotype appeared a few times. The rearrangement links TRBV12-3 or TRBV12-4 to TRBJ2-1; the D gene is possibly TRBD2 (6 bases). CDR3 length: 14 residues. Trimming removed 6 bases at V and 2 bases at J, with 11 bases between. For the CDR3, the DNA is TGTGCCAGCAGAGAGACGGGGGCCTACAATGAGCAGTTCTTC. It encodes CASRETGAYNEQFF.

This clonotype was counted between two and nine times. The chain carries TRBV27 and TRBJ2-1; 7 bases agree with TRBD1. The CDR3 sequence is 20 residues long. Germline V gene data show CDR1 as MNHEY and CDR2 as SMNVEV (reference sequence). V trimming: 5 bases; J trimming: 6 bases; junction bases outside the gene matches: 25. The CDR3 protein is CASSVLPFGPEGQFGNEQFF. DNA of the CDR3: TGTGCCAGCAGTGTCCTCCCCTTTGGGCCTGAGGGACAGTTTGGCAATGAGCAGTTCTTC.

The chain joins TRBV29-1 to TRBJ2-7; 9 positions match TRBD2. CDR3 size: 14 residues. The germline gives CDR1 SQVTM, CDR2 ANQGSEA. V lost 6 bases, J lost 2 bases, and 8 bases stayed unmatched. In DNA form, the CDR3 reads TGCAGCGTCAAACCGACTAGCGGAGCCTACGAGCAGTACTTC. It is translated as CSVKPTSGAYEQYF.

This clonotype has just a few counts. The CDR3 DNA reads as TGTGCCAGCAGAGAGCACGCCGGGACAGCGGGAAACACCATATATTTT. It specifies CASREHAGTAGNTIYF. The chain couples TRBV2 to TRBJ1-3, with 7 bases identical to TRBD1. Germline CDR1 is SNHLY and CDR2 is FYNNEI. Germline trimming cut 6 bases from V and 4 bases from J; bases unmatched to any gene: 12. The CDR3 covers 16 residues.

This clonotype was observed at least ten times. The chain carries TRBV6-5 and TRBJ2-2; tentatively, D is TRBD1 or TRBD2 (5 bases each). The germline V gene has CDR1 MNHEY and CDR2 SVGAGI. The CDR3 has 18 residues. V was cut by 0 bases and J by 4 bases, with 18 bases left in between. CDR3 DNA: TGTGCCAGCAGTTACTCGTGGGACGGGACCGTATTCACCGGGGAGCTGTTTTTT. Translating gives CASSYSWDGTVFTGELFF.

Many counts were recorded for this clonotype. The chain has TRBV27 and TRBJ2-2; D possibly corresponds to TRBD1 (5 bases). The CDR3 totals 14 residues. Germline CDR1 is MNHEY and CDR2 is SMNVEV (reference sequence). Trimming left V 3 bases short and J 6 bases short, with 11 bases between. CDR3 loop: CASSFRERAGELFF. CDR3 in DNA: TGTGCCAGCAGTTTCAGGGAAAGGGCCGGGGAGCTGTTTTTT.

There are many counts of this clonotype. The V and J genes are TRBV2 and TRBJ1-1, with 7 bases that match TRBD1. Germline trimming cut 6 bases from V and 6 bases from J; bases unmatched to any gene: 7. Germline V lookup: CDR1 SNHLY, CDR2 FYNNEI. This CDR3 region has 13 residues. CDR3 protein: CASRLDRIAEAFF. CDR3 in DNA: TGTGCCAGCAGGTTGGACAGGATCGCTGAAGCTTTCTTT.

This clonotype was seen ten or more times. The chain uses TRBV7-3 and TRBJ2-2; D gene uncertain. Trimming stripped 3 bases from V and 4 bases from J, with 15 bases between. The V gene's germline CDR1 is SGHTA and CDR2 FQGTGA. The CDR3 has 16 residues. Here the CDR3 DNA reads TGTGCCAGCAGCTTGGGCCAGCCCGATGGCACCGGGGAGCTGTTTTTT. This encodes CASSLGQPDGTGELFF.

This clonotype occurred many times. V is TRBV12-3 or TRBV12-4 and J is TRBJ2-2, with D possibly being TRBD2 (6 bases). Trimming removed 1 base at V and 7 bases at J, with 13 bases between. There are 15 residues in the CDR3. In DNA form, the CDR3 reads TGTGCCAGCAGTTTAGGAACTAGGCGGGGCGGGGAGCTGTTTTTT. Protein product: CASSLGTRRGGELFF.

This clonotype was counted only a few times. The chain combines TRBV9 with TRBJ2-3, with D perhaps given as TRBD1 or TRBD2 (5 bases each). The CDR3 loop spans 15 amino acids. Trimming took off 4 bases at V and 0 bases at J, with 12 bases between the two ends. CDR1 and CDR2 from the germline V gene are SGDLS and YYNGEE. DNA of the CDR3: TGTGCCAGCAGCAACCGGGACGCAAGCACAGATACGCAGTATTTT. Amino acids: CASSNRDASTDTQYF.

The CDR3 protein is CASSLISSGGNEQFF. CDR3 coding DNA: TGCGCCAGCAGCTTAATTAGCTCAGGTGGGAATGAGCAGTTCTTC. The chain employs TRBV5-1 and TRBJ2-1; D gene uncertain. Trimming took 2 bases from V and 7 from J, leaving 16 bases between them. The CDR3 has 15 amino acids. Looked up from germline, CDR1 is SGHRS and CDR2 is YFSETQ.

At least ten counts were recorded for this clonotype. The V and J genes are TRBV10-3 and TRBJ2-5, with D perhaps TRBD2 (5 bases). Trimming stripped 10 bases from V and 7 bases from J, with 13 bases between. The CDR3 sequence is 11 residues long. CDR1 is ENHRY, CDR2 SYGVKD, per germline. CDR3 bases: TGTGCCACCGAGGGTCGTGGGACCCAGTACTTC. It is translated as CATEGRGTQYF.

This clonotype was counted between two and nine times. The DNA for the CDR3 is TGTGCCAGCAGCTCCGGGGCCGGCTTGGCTTTCTTT. Translating it yields CASSSGAGLAFF. The chain carries TRBV7-2 and TRBJ1-1, with D possibly matching TRBD1 (5 bases). Trimming removed 4 bases from V and 11 bases from J, with 14 bases in between. Germline assignment: CDR1 SGHTA and CDR2 FQGNSA. This CDR3 contains 12 residues.

This clonotype was observed many times. The rearrangement links TRBV7-2 to TRBJ2-5, with D hard to call. The CDR3 spans 12 residues. CDR1 is SGHTA, CDR2 FQGNSA, per germline. The germline V and J ends were trimmed by 4 bases and 2 bases, with 5 bases remaining between them. The CDR3 protein is CASSSGQETQYF. DNA of the CDR3: TGTGCCAGCAGCTCAGGACAAGAGACCCAGTACTTC.

This clonotype was seen at least ten times. The rearrangement links TRBV5-1 to TRBJ1-3; possible D gene TRBD1, 5 bases. V lost 4 bases and J lost 0, with 14 bases in between. Germline CDR1 SGHRS, CDR2 YFSETQ. The CDR3 totals 16 residues. In DNA, the CDR3 is TGCGCCAGCAGCATAACCGGGGCCGGCTCTGGAAACACCATATATTTT. It yields the protein CASSITGAGSGNTIYF.

This clonotype was recorded at least ten times. The rearrangement joins TRBV7-2 to TRBJ2-1; 7 bases agree with TRBD1. The J segment lost 5 bases and the V segment lost 5 bases, leaving 6 bases of the junction unmatched. Germline assignment: CDR1 SGHTA and CDR2 FQGNSA. The CDR3 has 14 amino acids. CDR3 sequence (DNA): TGTGCCAGCAGCGTTCACCAGGGGGACAATGAGCAGTTCTTC. It yields the protein CASSVHQGDNEQFF.

The table lists this clonotype with many counts. The gene calls are TRBV19 and TRBJ1-2, with D possibly matching TRBD1 (5 bases). The CDR3 spans 13 residues. V was clipped by 6 bases and J by 3 bases, with 11 bases between them. Germline V gene lookup returns CDR1 LNHDA and CDR2 SQIVND (reference sequence). CDR3 sequence reads: CASRQHRYYGYTF. The CDR3 region has the DNA TGTGCCAGTAGACAACACAGGTACTATGGCTACACCTTC. The full variable domain, its missing parts supplied by reference TRBV19 and TRBJ1-2, is DGGITQSPKYLFRKEGQNVTLSCEQNLNHDAMYWYRQDPGQGLRLIYYSQIVNDFQKGDIAEGYSVSREKKESFPLTVTSAQKNPTAFYLCASRQHRYYGYTFGSGTRLTVV.